Included here is one T cell receptor beta chain sequence, with context. This CDR3 contains 14 residues. The germline CDR1 and CDR2 sequences are PRHDT and FYEKMQ (reference sequence). V lost 6 bases, J lost 3 bases, and 6 bases stayed unmatched. This specimen comes from a study of preoperative IRX-2 immunotherapy in early breast cancer. Here immunoSEQ multiplex PCR was the method, and the copy in TCRdb shows in-frame clones only, minus some. The table includes 35,000 to 55,000 clones, less than 95% detected once. The treatment is: preoperative locoregional IRX-2 cytokine immunotherapy. This phase Ib study tested locoregional IRX-2 cytokine immunotherapy given before surgery.

This sample comprised tumor tissue, obtained after IRX-2 immunotherapy. The V gene is TRBV13, the J gene TRBJ2-5, with 8 bases lining up with TRBD1. The source is a human donor with breast cancer. CDR3 DNA: TGTGCCAGCAGACGACGGGACAGGAAAGAGACCCAGTACTTC. Its translation: CASRRRDRKETQYF. Based on the CDR3 plus reference TRBV13 and TRBJ2-5, the full variable domain is AAGVIQSPRHLIKEKRETATLKCYPIPRHDTVYWYQQGPGQDPQFLISFYEKMQSDKGSIPDRFSAQQFSDYHSELNMSSLELGDSALYFCASRRRDRKETQYFGPGTRLLVL.